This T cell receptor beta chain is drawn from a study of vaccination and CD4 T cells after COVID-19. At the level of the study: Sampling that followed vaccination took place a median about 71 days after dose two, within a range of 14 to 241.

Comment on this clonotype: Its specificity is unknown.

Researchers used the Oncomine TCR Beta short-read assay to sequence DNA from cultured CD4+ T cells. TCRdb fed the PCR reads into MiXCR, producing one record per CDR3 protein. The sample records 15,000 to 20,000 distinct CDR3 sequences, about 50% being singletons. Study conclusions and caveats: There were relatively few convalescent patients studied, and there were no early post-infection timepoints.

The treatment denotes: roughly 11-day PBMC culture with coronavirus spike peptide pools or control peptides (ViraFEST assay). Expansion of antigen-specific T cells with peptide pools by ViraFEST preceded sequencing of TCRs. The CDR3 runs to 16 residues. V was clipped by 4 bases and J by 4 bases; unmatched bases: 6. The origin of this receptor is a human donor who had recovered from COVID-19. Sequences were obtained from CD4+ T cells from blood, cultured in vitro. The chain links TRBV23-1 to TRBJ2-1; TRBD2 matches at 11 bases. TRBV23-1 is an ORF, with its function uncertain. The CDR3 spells CASSPPGTSGYNEQFF. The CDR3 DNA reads TGCGCCAGCAGTCCCCCGGGGACTAGCGGTTACAATGAGCAGTTCTTC.